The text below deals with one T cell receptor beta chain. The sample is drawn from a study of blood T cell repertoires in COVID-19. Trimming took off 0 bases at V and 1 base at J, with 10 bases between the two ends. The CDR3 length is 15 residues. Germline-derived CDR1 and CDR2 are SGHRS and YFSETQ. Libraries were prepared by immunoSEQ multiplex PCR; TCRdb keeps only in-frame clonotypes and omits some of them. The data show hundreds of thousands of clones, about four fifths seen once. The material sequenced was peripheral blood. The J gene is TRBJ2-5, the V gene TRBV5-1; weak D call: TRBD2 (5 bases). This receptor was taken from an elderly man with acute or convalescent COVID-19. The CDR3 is CASSLGRRPQETQYF. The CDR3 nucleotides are TGCGCCAGCAGCTTGGGGAGGCGGCCCCAAGAGACCCAGTACTTC.